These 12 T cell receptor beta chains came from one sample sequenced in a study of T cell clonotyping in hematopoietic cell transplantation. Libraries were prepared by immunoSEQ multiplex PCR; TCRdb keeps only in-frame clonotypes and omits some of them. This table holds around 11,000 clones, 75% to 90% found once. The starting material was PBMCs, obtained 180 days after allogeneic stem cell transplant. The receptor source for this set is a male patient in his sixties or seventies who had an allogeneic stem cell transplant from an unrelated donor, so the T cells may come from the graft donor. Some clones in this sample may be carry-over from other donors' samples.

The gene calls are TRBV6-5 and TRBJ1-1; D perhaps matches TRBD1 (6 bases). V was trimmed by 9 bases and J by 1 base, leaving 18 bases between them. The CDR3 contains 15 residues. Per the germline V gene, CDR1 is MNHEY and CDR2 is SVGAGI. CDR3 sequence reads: CASRPTGTQNTEAFF. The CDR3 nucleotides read TGTGCCAGTAGACCTACAGGGACACAGAACACTGAAGCTTTCTTT.

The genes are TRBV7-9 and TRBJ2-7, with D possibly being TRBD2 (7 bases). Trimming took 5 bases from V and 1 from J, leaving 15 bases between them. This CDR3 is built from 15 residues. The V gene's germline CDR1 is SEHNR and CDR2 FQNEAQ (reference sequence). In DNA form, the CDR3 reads TGTGCCAGCAGCCCAGACGCGGGGGCATCCTACGAGCAGTACTTC. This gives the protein CASSPDAGASYEQYF.

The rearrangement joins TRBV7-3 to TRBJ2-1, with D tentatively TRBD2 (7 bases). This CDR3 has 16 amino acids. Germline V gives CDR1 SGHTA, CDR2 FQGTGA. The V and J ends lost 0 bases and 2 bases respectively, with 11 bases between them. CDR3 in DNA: TGTGCCAGCAGCTTAACGGCGGGGGCGACCTACAATGAGCAGTTCTTC. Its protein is CASSLTAGATYNEQFF.

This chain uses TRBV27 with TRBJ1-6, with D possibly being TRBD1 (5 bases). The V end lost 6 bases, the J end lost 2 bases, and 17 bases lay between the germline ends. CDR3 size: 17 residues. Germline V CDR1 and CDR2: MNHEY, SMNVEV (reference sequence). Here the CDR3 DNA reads TGTGCCAGCAGCGAAATTAATTTGGGGGCCTATAATTCACCCCTCCACTTT. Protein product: CASSEINLGAYNSPLHF.

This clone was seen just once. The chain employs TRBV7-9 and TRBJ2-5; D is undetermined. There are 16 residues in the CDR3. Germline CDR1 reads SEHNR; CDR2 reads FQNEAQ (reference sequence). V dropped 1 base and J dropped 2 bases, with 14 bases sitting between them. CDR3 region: CASSLELYGTQETQYF. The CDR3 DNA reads TGTGCCAGCAGCTTAGAATTGTATGGTACACAAGAGACCCAGTACTTC.

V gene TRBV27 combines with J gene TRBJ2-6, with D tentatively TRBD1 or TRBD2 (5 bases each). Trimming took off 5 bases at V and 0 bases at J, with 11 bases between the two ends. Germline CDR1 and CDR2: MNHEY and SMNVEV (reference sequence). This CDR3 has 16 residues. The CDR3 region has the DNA TGTGCCAGCAGTCGGGGCCCCGTCTCTGGGGCCAACGTCCTGACTTTC. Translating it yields CASSRGPVSGANVLTF. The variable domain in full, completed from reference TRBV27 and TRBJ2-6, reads EAQVTQNPRYLITVTGKKLTVTCSQNMNHEYMSWYRQDPGLGLRQIYYSMNVEVTDKGDVPEGYKVSRKEKRNFPLILESPSPNQTSLYFCASSRGPVSGANVLTFGAGSRLTVL.

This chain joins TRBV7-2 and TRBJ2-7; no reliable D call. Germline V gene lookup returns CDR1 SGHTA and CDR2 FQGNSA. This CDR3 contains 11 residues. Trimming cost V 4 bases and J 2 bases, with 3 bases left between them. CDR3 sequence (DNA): TGTGCCAGCAGCTCTACCTACGAGCAGTACTTC. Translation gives CASSSTYEQYF.

The CDR3 sequence is CASSYSTTGAQHGYTF. DNA of the CDR3: TGTGCCAGCAGTTACTCGACGACAGGGGCTCAACATGGCTACACCTTC. The V gene is TRBV6-5, the J gene TRBJ1-2, with 8 positions matching TRBD1. J gave up 6 bases and V 0 bases, and 9 bases lay outside the gene matches. The CDR3 sequence is 16 residues long. Germline CDR1 MNHEY, CDR2 SVGAGI.

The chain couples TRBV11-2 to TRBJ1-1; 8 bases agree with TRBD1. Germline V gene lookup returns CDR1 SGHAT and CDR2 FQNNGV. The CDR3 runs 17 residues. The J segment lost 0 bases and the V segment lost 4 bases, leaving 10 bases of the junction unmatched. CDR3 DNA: TGTGCCAGCAGCTCCACAGGGGGGGGGATTATGAACACTGAAGCTTTCTTT. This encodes CASSSTGGGIMNTEAFF.

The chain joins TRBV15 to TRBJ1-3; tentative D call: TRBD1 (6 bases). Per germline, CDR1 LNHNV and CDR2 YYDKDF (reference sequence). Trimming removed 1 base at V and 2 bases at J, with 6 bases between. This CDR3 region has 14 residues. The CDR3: CATSRGQAGNTIYF. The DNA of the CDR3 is TGTGCCACCAGCAGAGGACAGGCTGGAAACACCATATATTTT.

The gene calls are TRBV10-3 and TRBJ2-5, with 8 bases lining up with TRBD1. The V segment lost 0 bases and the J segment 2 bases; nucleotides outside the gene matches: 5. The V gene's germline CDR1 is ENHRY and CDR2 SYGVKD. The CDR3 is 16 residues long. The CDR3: CAISESRGQEQETQYF. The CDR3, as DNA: TGTGCCATCAGTGAGTCGAGGGGACAGGAACAAGAGACCCAGTACTTC.

The CDR3 DNA sequence: TGTGCCAGCAGCCCCGGGCAGACTGCAACTAATGAAAAACTGTTTTTT. It is translated as CASSPGQTATNEKLFF. This chain connects TRBV7-2 to TRBJ1-4; no clear D gene. CDR3 length: 16 amino acids. The germline V gene encodes CDR1 SGHTA and CDR2 FQGNSA. V was trimmed by 5 bases and J by 0 bases, leaving 13 bases between them.